This T cell receptor (beta chain) is drawn from a study of spatial heterogeneity in lung cancer. As for time point: sample taken at primary tumor resection. The study sequenced unsorted whole RNA from tumor, nontumor lung or frozen PBMC. TCRdb used MiXCR to reprocess the 5' RACE reads, holding one entry per CDR3 protein. The data contain more than 15,000 distinct CDR3 sequences, roughly 6% of them seen just once; the ten biggest clones take up around 7%. Study conclusions and caveats: Tumors with more nonsynonymous mutations had more expanded intratumoral alpha and beta TCRs.

This clonotype was recorded a few times. The antigen remains unidentified. This beta chain is an unintended read in a library built for alpha chains; its size means little. The ends were cut back, 5 bases at V and 5 bases at J, with 14 bases in the middle. Germline values: CDR1 SGHNT, CDR2 YYREEE (reference sequence). The CDR3 extends over 13 amino acids. The source material was lung tumor tissue, sampled at surgery. This TCR was recovered from a male donor with early-stage non-small cell lung cancer. The rearrangement links TRBV5-4 to TRBJ2-7; possibly TRBD1 for D (5 bases). Written as DNA, the CDR3 is TGTGCCAGCAGGCCTGACAGTTCAAACGAGCAGTACTTC. Translation: CASRPDSSNEQYF.